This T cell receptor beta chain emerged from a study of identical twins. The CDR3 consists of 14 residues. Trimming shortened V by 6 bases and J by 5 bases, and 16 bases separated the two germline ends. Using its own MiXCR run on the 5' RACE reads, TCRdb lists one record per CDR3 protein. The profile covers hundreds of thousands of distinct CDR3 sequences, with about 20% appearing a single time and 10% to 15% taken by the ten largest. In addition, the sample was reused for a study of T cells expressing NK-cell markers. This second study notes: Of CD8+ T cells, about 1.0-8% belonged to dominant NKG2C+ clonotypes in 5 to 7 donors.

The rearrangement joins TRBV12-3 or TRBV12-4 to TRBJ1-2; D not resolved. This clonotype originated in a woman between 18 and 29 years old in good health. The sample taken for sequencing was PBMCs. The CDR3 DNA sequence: TGTGCCAGCAGCGACTGGACGGACGATTATGGCTACACCTTC. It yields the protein CASSDWTDDYGYTF.